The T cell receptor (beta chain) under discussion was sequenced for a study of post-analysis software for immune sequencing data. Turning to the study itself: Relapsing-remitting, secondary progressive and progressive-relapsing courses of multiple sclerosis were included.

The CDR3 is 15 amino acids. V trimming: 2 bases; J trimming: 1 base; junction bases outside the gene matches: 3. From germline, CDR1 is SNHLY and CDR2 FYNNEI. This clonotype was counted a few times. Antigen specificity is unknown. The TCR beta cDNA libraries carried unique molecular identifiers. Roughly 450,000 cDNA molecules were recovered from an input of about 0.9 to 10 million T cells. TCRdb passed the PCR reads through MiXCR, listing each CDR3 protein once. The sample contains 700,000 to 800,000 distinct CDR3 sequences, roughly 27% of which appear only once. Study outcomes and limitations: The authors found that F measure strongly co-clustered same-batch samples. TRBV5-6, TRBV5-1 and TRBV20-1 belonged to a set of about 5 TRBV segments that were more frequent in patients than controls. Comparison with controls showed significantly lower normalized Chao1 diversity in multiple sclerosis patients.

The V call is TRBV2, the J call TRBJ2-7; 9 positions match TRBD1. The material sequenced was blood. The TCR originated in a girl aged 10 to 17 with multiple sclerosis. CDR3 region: CASSEIGTGSYEQYF. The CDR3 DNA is TGTGCCAGCAGTGAAATAGGGACAGGGTCCTACGAGCAGTACTTC.